A single sample is the source of the 27 T cell receptor beta chains below, sequenced in a study of CD8 T cells in ankylosing spondylitis. Whole-study results and caveats: It appeared that ankylosing spondylitis blood was characterized by a TCR beta motif of fewer than ten highly homologous variants.

Their cognate antigens are unknown. TCRdb analysed the 5' RACE reads with MiXCR anew, one entry per CDR3 protein. The data show almost 400,000 distinct CDR3 sequences, about 22% seen once. Input material: blood, either unsorted or a sorted T cell fraction (not recorded which). These receptors were obtained from a male donor with ankylosing spondylitis.

J is TRBJ2-1 and V is TRBV12-3 or TRBV12-4; 8 nucleotides match TRBD2. V shed 6 bases, J shed 7 bases, and the junction held 11 bases outside the gene matches. This CDR3 has 15 residues. The CDR3 spells CASSQPGGVENEQFF. The CDR3 DNA reads TGTGCCAGCAGCCAACCGGGAGGGGTAGAAAATGAGCAGTTCTTC.

This clonotype was recorded a few times. The rearrangement links TRBV2 to TRBJ2-1, with 9 bases that match TRBD2. V dropped 6 bases and J dropped 6; count of bases not matched to a gene: 9. CDR1 and CDR2 from the germline V gene are SNHLY and FYNNEI. CDR3 length equals 15 residues. The CDR3 nucleotides are TGTGCCAGCAGGAGGGGACTAGCCTTTATCAATGAGCAGTTCTTC. Protein sequence: CASRRGLAFINEQFF.

The chain recombines TRBV29-1 with TRBJ1-4; D is unclear. The CDR3 loop spans 15 amino acids. Trimming took 4 bases from V and 0 from J, leaving 12 bases between them. Germline V lookup: CDR1 SQVTM, CDR2 ANQGSEA. The CDR3 here is CSVVLQATTNEKLFF. CDR3 nucleotides: TGCAGCGTTGTACTGCAGGCTACAACTAATGAAAAACTGTTTTTT.

The chain uses TRBV11-3 and TRBJ2-2, with TRBD2 identical over 12 bases. Trimming took 5 bases from V and 6 from J; bases not matched to a gene: 7. CDR3 size: 16 residues. From germline, CDR1 is SGHNT and CDR2 YENEEA. CDR3 DNA sequence: TGTGCCAGCAGCACCTCTAGCGGGAGGGCCGCCGGGGAGCTGTTTTTT. Protein sequence: CASSTSSGRAAGELFF. The variable domain in full, with the rest retrieved from reference TRBV11-3 and TRBJ2-2, is EAGVVQSPRYKIIEKKQPVAFWCNPISGHNTLYWYLQNLGQGPELLIRYENEEAVDDSQLPKDRFSAERLKGVDSTLKIQPAELGDSAVYLCASSTSSGRAAGELFFGEGSRLTVL.

The chain joins TRBV28 to TRBJ1-5; D may be TRBD1 (5 bases). Trimming cost V 3 bases and J 3 bases, with 12 bases left between them. CDR1 MDHEN and CDR2 SYDVKM come from the germline V gene. The CDR3 sequence is 15 residues long. In nucleotides, the CDR3 is TGTGCCAGCAGTTTTGGAGGGGCCTACAATCAGCCCCAGCATTTT. Translated, it gives CASSFGGAYNQPQHF.

This clonotype was found a few times. J is TRBJ1-2 and V is TRBV5-1, with D uncertain. V lost 1 base and J 4 bases, leaving 11 bases between the germline ends. Germline values: CDR1 SGHRS, CDR2 YFSETQ. The CDR3 loop spans 14 amino acids. CDR3 sequence: CASSLYGESYGYTF. The CDR3, as DNA: TGCGCCAGCAGCTTGTACGGGGAGAGCTATGGCTACACCTTC.

The rearrangement joins TRBV7-2 to TRBJ2-2, with 10 bases matching TRBD2. The V gene end was trimmed by 1 base and the J gene end by 4 bases; junction bases not matched to a gene: 12. Per germline, CDR1 SGHTA and CDR2 FQGNSA. The CDR3 length is 19 residues. CDR3 DNA: TGTGCCAGCAGCTTAGGGCTAGCGGGAGTCGTGCTAAGCACCGGGGAGCTGTTTTTT. Encoded protein: CASSLGLAGVVLSTGELFF.

This clonotype was found a few times. This chain joins TRBV29-1 and TRBJ2-7, with D tentatively TRBD2 (6 bases). Trimming pared 0 bases from V and 5 bases from J, leaving 14 bases between. The CDR3 totals 14 residues. Germline V gene sequence: CDR1 SQVTM, CDR2 ANQGSEA. CDR3 in DNA: TGCAGCGTTGAAGATGCGCGCGGGACCCACGAGCAGTACTTC. Its translation: CSVEDARGTHEQYF.

This clonotype was seen more than once but under ten times. V usage is TRBV3-1 and J usage is TRBJ2-1; unclear D gene. Looked up from germline, CDR1 is LGHDT and CDR2 is YNNKEL (reference sequence). The CDR3 sequence is 13 residues long. The germline V and J ends were trimmed by 3 bases and 6 bases, with 9 bases remaining between them. CDR3 protein: CASSHGQTNEQFF. The CDR3 DNA follows: TGTGCCAGCAGCCACGGCCAAACCAATGAGCAGTTCTTC.

A few counts support this clonotype. The rearrangement links TRBV5-4 to TRBJ2-7; 9 bases line up with TRBD2. The V and J ends lost 4 bases and 4 bases, in that order; junction bases with no gene match: 12. CDR1 SGHNT and CDR2 YYREEE come from the germline V gene (reference sequence). There are 16 residues in the CDR3. The DNA of the CDR3 is TGTGCCAGCAGCACCTATCTGGGACTAGCAGGTTACGAGCAGTACTTC. Encoded protein: CASSTYLGLAGYEQYF.

This clonotype was observed a handful of times. This chain connects TRBV3-1 to TRBJ2-1; D remains ambiguous. The CDR3 length is 15 residues. The V end lost 3 bases, the J end lost 0 bases, and 9 bases lay between the germline ends. Germline CDR1 LGHDT, CDR2 YNNKEL (reference sequence). CDR3 region: CASSQLVSSYNEQFF. The CDR3 coding sequence is TGTGCCAGCAGCCAGCTGGTGAGCTCCTACAATGAGCAGTTCTTC.

This chain joins TRBV12-3 or TRBV12-4 and TRBJ2-3; TRBD1 aligns across 12 bases. V was pared by 6 bases and J by 4 bases, with 11 bases of the junction left unmatched. This CDR3 spans 17 amino acids. CDR3 residues: CASRSRGGQGASDTQYF. Here the CDR3 DNA reads TGTGCCAGCAGGTCCCGGGGGGGACAGGGGGCCTCAGATACGCAGTATTTT.

The gene calls are TRBV5-1 and TRBJ2-1, with 7 bases that match TRBD1. This CDR3 spans 15 amino acids. V trimming: 4 bases; J trimming: 6 bases; junction bases outside the gene matches: 10. Germline V gene data show CDR1 as SGHRS and CDR2 as YFSETQ. The CDR3 loop reads CASSLTTGTSNEQFF. In DNA form, the CDR3 reads TGCGCCAGCAGCCTGACGACAGGGACGTCCAATGAGCAGTTCTTC. The entire variable domain, with the rest obtained from reference TRBV5-1 and TRBJ2-1, is as follows: KAGVTQTPRYLIKTRGQQVTLSCSPISGHRSVSWYQQTPGQGLQFLFEYFSETQRNKGNFPGRFSGRQFSNSRSEMNVSTLELGDSALYLCASSLTTGTSNEQFFGPGTRLTVL.

This clonotype showed up just a few times. The genes are TRBV12-3 or TRBV12-4 and TRBJ1-5; no reliable D call. V was cut by 3 bases and J by 7 bases, with 10 bases left in between. The CDR3 extends over 13 amino acids. This chain's CDR3 is CASSFGSDQPQHF. CDR3 bases: TGTGCCAGCAGTTTCGGATCCGACCAGCCCCAGCATTTT.

This clonotype has more than one count but fewer than ten. J is TRBJ2-2 and V is TRBV19; 9 bases fit TRBD2. This CDR3 is 16 amino acids long. Germline assignment: CDR1 LNHDA and CDR2 SQIVND (reference sequence). V lost 4 bases, J lost 5 bases, and 8 bases stayed unmatched. The CDR3 loop is CASSSLAGAETGELFF. CDR3 DNA: TGTGCCAGTAGTAGTTTAGCGGGAGCGGAGACCGGGGAGCTGTTTTTT.

This chain joins TRBV3-1 and TRBJ2-7; the match to TRBD2 covers 8 bases. V lost 5 bases and J lost 0; bases outside the gene matches: 6. The CDR3 is 15 residues long. The germline CDR1 and CDR2 sequences are LGHDT and YNNKEL (reference sequence). CDR3 DNA: TGTGCCAGCAGCTTTAGTCGGGGGGGCTCCTACGAGCAGTACTTC. Protein sequence: CASSFSRGGSYEQYF.

The rearrangement joins TRBV7-2 to TRBJ1-5, with D unclear. The CDR3 contains 14 residues. The V gene lost 0 bases and the J gene lost 4 bases, with 7 bases spanning the gap. Germline V gives CDR1 SGHTA, CDR2 FQGNSA. Here the CDR3 reads CASSLASANQPQHF. Here the CDR3 DNA reads TGTGCCAGCAGCTTAGCTTCTGCGAATCAGCCCCAGCATTTT.

Written as DNA, the CDR3 is TGTGCCAGCAGCTTGGAATGGGGATTAGTGGGTTATGAGCAGTTCTTC. Protein: CASSLEWGLVGYEQFF. The chain combines TRBV5-8 with TRBJ2-1; D uncertain. This CDR3 has 16 residues. Trimming pared 0 bases from V and 8 bases from J, leaving 18 bases between. CDR1 is SGHTS and CDR2 is YDEGEE in the germline V gene.

This clonotype was seen at least ten times. The V gene is TRBV29-1, the J gene TRBJ2-6; D is tentatively TRBD1 or TRBD2 (5 bases each). This CDR3 is built from 14 residues. The V gene's germline CDR1 is SQVTM and CDR2 ANQGSEA. V was clipped by 3 bases and J by 1 base, with 7 bases between them. The CDR3: CSVDWGSGANVLTF. In nucleotides, the CDR3 is TGCAGCGTTGATTGGGGGTCTGGGGCCAACGTCCTGACTTTC.

V is TRBV18 and J is TRBJ1-5, with D maybe TRBD1 (5 bases). Germline-derived CDR1 and CDR2 are KGHSH and LQKENI. The CDR3 has 15 amino acids. V lost 6 bases to trimming and J lost 0 bases, with 12 bases between them. The CDR3 nucleotides read TGTGCCAGCTCCCCCGACAGACTTAGCAATCAGCCCCAGCATTTT. This translates into CASSPDRLSNQPQHF.

The chain uses TRBV2 and TRBJ2-2; 13 nucleotides line up with TRBD2. The CDR3 is 16 amino acids. Trimming cost V 5 bases and J 6 bases; bases outside gene matches: 6. Germline V gene data show CDR1 as SNHLY and CDR2 as FYNNEI. For the CDR3, the DNA is TGTGCCAGCAGTCGACTAGCGGGAGGTGTAGCCGGGGAGCTGTTTTTT. Protein product: CASSRLAGGVAGELFF.

This clonotype was counted only a few times. The V gene is TRBV20-1, the J gene TRBJ2-7, with a weak D call TRBD2 (6 bases). CDR1 is DFQATT and CDR2 is SNEGSKA in the germline V gene (reference sequence). The CDR3 extends over 16 amino acids. V was trimmed by 6 bases and J by 0 bases, leaving 21 bases between them. CDR3 sequence reads: CSASFFRDLSSYEQYF. The DNA of the CDR3 is TGCAGTGCCAGTTTTTTCCGGGACTTAAGCTCCTACGAGCAGTACTTC.

This clonotype has at least ten counts. The gene calls are TRBV29-1 and TRBJ2-1; the D gene is possibly TRBD2 (6 bases). The CDR3 is 14 residues long. Per germline, CDR1 SQVTM and CDR2 ANQGSEA. V was cut by 5 bases and J by 7 bases, with 18 bases left in between. The CDR3 loop is CSVHLILAVNEQFF. CDR3 bases: TGCAGCGTTCACCTCATACTAGCAGTGAATGAGCAGTTCTTC.

This clonotype was seen more than once but under ten times. The chain combines TRBV20-1 with TRBJ1-2; D remains unclear. The germline V gene encodes CDR1 DFQATT and CDR2 SNEGSKA (reference sequence). CDR3 length equals 13 residues. Trimming took off 0 bases at V and 0 bases at J, with 5 bases between the two ends. As DNA, the CDR3 is TGCAGTGCTAGAGAACCGGCTAACTATGGCTACACCTTC. This encodes CSAREPANYGYTF.

The chain employs TRBV25-1 and TRBJ2-3, with 12 nucleotides matching TRBD2. V was clipped by 6 bases and J by 2 bases; unmatched bases: 12. This CDR3 region has 18 residues. The germline gives CDR1 MGHDK, CDR2 SYGVNS. The CDR3 loop reads CASSWTSGIGGTTDTQYF. CDR3 DNA: TGTGCCAGCAGCTGGACTAGCGGGATAGGAGGCACCACAGATACGCAGTATTTT.

The chain employs TRBV12-3 or TRBV12-4 and TRBJ2-1; D is perhaps TRBD1 (5 bases). This CDR3 has 13 residues. V was pared by 3 bases and J by 8 bases, with 11 bases between. Written as DNA, the CDR3 is TGTGCCAGCAGTTTCTCTAGGGGCCATGAGCAGTTCTTC. This codes for CASSFSRGHEQFF.

The rearrangement uses TRBV29-1 and TRBJ2-7; no firm D call. The germline gives CDR1 SQVTM, CDR2 ANQGSEA. Deletions cut 5 bases from V and 2 bases from J, with 10 bases between. The CDR3 totals 12 residues. The CDR3 is CSVIHGTYEQYF. The CDR3 DNA reads as TGCAGCGTTATCCACGGAACCTACGAGCAGTACTTC.